The clone carrying this TCR beta chain has a handful of counts. The antigen is undetermined. This record belongs to a study of blood T cells in healthy people across ages. The CDR3 is 14 amino acids. CDR1 SGHRS and CDR2 YFSETQ come from the germline V gene. With a J-beta primer mix and a sample-barcoded 5' primer, a second PCR ran about 7 to 12 cycles. One entry per CDR3 protein, called by TCRdb with MiXCR from the 5' RACE reads. The table records about 800,000 distinct CDR3 sequences, around 45% of them present only once. General observations from the study: Older age coincided with a roughly linear decline in TCR beta diversity per million T cells. Researchers report that TCR beta diversity correlated strongly with naive T cell percentage. CMV status of donors was not determined, possibly confounding expanded clonotype changes.

The chain employs TRBV5-1 and TRBJ2-4, with 7 bases matching TRBD2. The J call may be incorrect, as the DNA end agrees better with TRBJ2-7. The sequencing input was blood. The receptor's source is a man older than 75 in good health. CDR3 amino acids: CASSLDGRRDEQYF. In DNA, the CDR3 is TGCGCCAGCAGCTTGGACGGGAGGAGGGACGAGCAGTACTTC.